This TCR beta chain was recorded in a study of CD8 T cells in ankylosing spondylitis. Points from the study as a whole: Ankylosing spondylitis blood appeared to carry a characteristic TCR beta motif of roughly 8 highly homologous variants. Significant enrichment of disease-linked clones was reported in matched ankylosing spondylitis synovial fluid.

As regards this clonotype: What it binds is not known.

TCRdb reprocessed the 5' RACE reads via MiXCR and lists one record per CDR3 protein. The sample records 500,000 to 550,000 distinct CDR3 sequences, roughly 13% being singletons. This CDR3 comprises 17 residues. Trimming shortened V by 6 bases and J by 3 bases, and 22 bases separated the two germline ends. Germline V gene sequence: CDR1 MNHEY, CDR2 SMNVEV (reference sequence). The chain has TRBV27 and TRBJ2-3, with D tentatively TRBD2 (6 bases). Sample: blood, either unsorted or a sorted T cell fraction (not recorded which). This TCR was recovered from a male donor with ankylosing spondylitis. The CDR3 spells CASRSWGVSEGTDTQYF. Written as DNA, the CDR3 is TGTGCCAGCAGATCTTGGGGGGTGAGCGAGGGAACAGATACGCAGTATTTT.